The source of this T cell receptor (beta chain) is a study of lymphopenia after photon versus proton radiotherapy. General study results and limits: Post-nadir TCR diversity decline inversely tracked overall survival among those who died. Survival link was tested only in deceased patients; proton benefit remains a possibility. Oligoclonal CD8+ Temra expansion after nadir drove photon patients' diversity drop. Relative stability marked proton patients; photon patients lost diversity and naive cells.

Clones were read by immunoSEQ multiplex PCR, and TCRdb kept only the in-frame ones, dropping some. Among around 160,000 clones listed, 75% to 90% were seen once. Worth noting for this clone: Its antigen is currently unknown. Other DNA sequences in the sample encode the same CDR3.

The CDR3 sequence is 15 residues long. Germline CDR1 reads SGHRS; CDR2 reads YFSETQ. Deletions cut 0 bases from V and 5 bases from J, with 13 bases between. This sequence originates from a man aged 50 to 60 with gastric cancer. The gene calls are TRBV5-1 and TRBJ2-3, with D perhaps matching TRBD2 (6 bases). Sequencing was performed on peripheral blood, taken from a patient treated with photon-based radiotherapy. CDR3 protein: CASSLARGRGDTQYF. In DNA form, the CDR3 reads TGCGCCAGCAGCTTGGCTCGCGGGCGGGGAGATACGCAGTATTTT.